Shown below are 22 T cell receptor beta chains from a single sample sequenced in a study of shared clonotypes between healthy human individuals. Here immunoSEQ multiplex PCR was the method, and the copy in TCRdb shows in-frame clones only, minus some. This sample has roughly 1,100,000 clones, with about 80% found just once. The material sequenced was memory CD4+ T cells sorted from blood. The subset denotes: CD45RA-negative fraction. All receptors derive from a man aged 18 to 30 in good health.

With respect to this clone: This likely reflects a read error, since a far larger clone is one base away. Other nucleotide sequences in the sample specify the same CDR3. This rearrangement joins TRBV7-9 to TRBJ1-1; TRBD1 matches 9 bases. Trimming took 5 bases from V and 4 from J; bases not matched to a gene: 5. CDR3 length: 14 amino acids. The germline gives CDR1 SEHNR, CDR2 FQNEAQ (reference sequence). For the CDR3, the DNA is TGTGCCAGCAGCCTACAGGGGGCCGCCACTGAAGCTTTCTTT. This translates into CASSLQGAATEAFF.

CDR3 in amino acids: CASSKALFLRASTDTQYF. CDR3 nucleotides: TGTGCCAGCAGCAAAGCGCTTTTTCTACGGGCCAGCACAGATACGCAGTATTTT. This chain links TRBV21-1 with TRBJ2-3. TRBV21-1 is a documented pseudogene. CDR3 length: 18 residues.

The chain links TRBV29-1 to TRBJ2-5; D call uncertain. The tail of the sequence fits TRBJ2-7 better, so the J call may be wrong. CDR3 length: 12 amino acids. CDR1 is SQVTM, CDR2 ANQGSEA, per germline. The CDR3 region is CSVGLTSYEQYF. The CDR3 coding sequence is TGCAGCGTTGGCCTCACCAGCTACGAGCAGTACTTC.

The CDR3 DNA is TGTGCCAGCAGCTTAGAGGGCGGGACATCGGGTAATGAGCAGTTCTTC. Its protein is CASSLEGGTSGNEQFF. The chain combines TRBV7-8 with TRBJ2-1, with D tentatively TRBD1 or TRBD2 (6 bases each). The CDR3 contains 16 residues. Germline CDR1 is SGHVS and CDR2 is FQNEAQ. Trimming pared 1 base from V and 7 bases from J, leaving 17 bases between.

A remark on this clone: The same CDR3 arises from other DNA sequences in this sample as well. The J gene is TRBJ1-2, the V gene TRBV14; D possibly corresponds to TRBD1 (6 bases). Per germline, CDR1 SGHDN and CDR2 FVKESK. This CDR3 region has 12 residues. V was shortened by 4 bases and J by 8 bases, with 11 bases between the two germline ends. The CDR3 DNA follows: TGTGCCAGCAGCCCTGGACAGTGGGGCTACACCTTC. As protein: CASSPGQWGYTF.

The chain uses TRBV27 and TRBJ2-1, with 14 bases fitting TRBD2. Per germline, CDR1 MNHEY and CDR2 SMNVEV (reference sequence). There are 14 residues in the CDR3. The junction had 9 bases not matched to a gene; V was cut back by 11 bases and J by 9 bases. In DNA, the CDR3 is TGTGCCCCGGTGGGACTAGCGGGAGTTTGTGAGCAGTTCTTC. Translating gives CAPVGLAGVCEQFF.

The rearrangement uses TRBV7-2 and TRBJ2-7, with D perhaps TRBD1 (6 bases). CDR3 length: 14 amino acids. CDR1 SGHTA and CDR2 FQGNSA come from the germline V gene. Deletions cut 1 base from V and 4 bases from J, with 11 bases between. CDR3 residues: CASSLDGGRYEQYF. Here the CDR3 DNA reads TGTGCCAGCAGCTTAGATGGGGGCAGGTACGAGCAGTACTTC.

The chain is built from TRBV7-2 and TRBJ2-7, with unresolved D. CDR1 and CDR2 from the germline V gene are SGHTA and FQGNSA. V lost 4 bases and J 3 bases, leaving 16 bases between the germline ends. CDR3 length equals 15 residues. CDR3 residues: CASSSTSSSFYEQYF. In DNA form, the CDR3 reads TGTGCCAGCAGCTCTACCTCTAGTAGCTTCTACGAGCAGTACTTC.

The CDR3, as DNA: TGTGCCAGCAGTCCGAGGACAGGGGGGACCAAAAACATTCAGTACTTC. Its translation is CASSPRTGGTKNIQYF. The V gene is TRBV28, the J gene TRBJ2-4; the match to TRBD1 covers 10 bases. From germline, CDR1 is MDHEN and CDR2 SYDVKM. J lost 2 bases, V lost 5 bases, and 6 bases had no gene match. The CDR3 is made up of 16 amino acids.

With respect to this clone: This specimen includes other DNA sequences encoding the same CDR3. The chain couples TRBV9 to TRBJ2-7; 9 positions agree with TRBD1. The CDR3 is 14 amino acids. J lost 4 bases, V lost 0 bases, and 2 bases had no gene match. Looked up from germline, CDR1 is SGDLS and CDR2 is YYNGEE. This chain's CDR3 is CASSVGDRGYEQYF. As DNA, the CDR3 is TGTGCCAGCAGCGTAGGTGACAGGGGGTACGAGCAGTACTTC. Variable domain in full (rest from reference TRBV9 and TRBJ2-7): DSGVTQTPKHLITATGQRVTLRCSPRSGDLSVYWYQQSLDQGLQFLIQYYNGEERAKGNILERFSAQQFPDLHSELNLSSLELGDSALYFCASSVGDRGYEQYFGPGTRLTVT.

This clone has only a few counts. The chain recombines TRBV14 with TRBJ2-7; no reliable D call. The CDR3 has 12 residues. Trimming took off 5 bases at V and 6 bases at J, with 11 bases between the two ends. The germline V gene encodes CDR1 SGHDN and CDR2 FVKESK. The chain's CDR3 is CASSIGSGEQYF. CDR3 coding DNA: TGTGCCAGCAGCATAGGGTCGGGCGAGCAGTACTTC. The full variable domain, its missing parts supplied by reference TRBV14 and TRBJ2-7, is EAGVTQFPSHSVIEKGQTVTLRCDPISGHDNLYWYRRVMGKEIKFLLHFVKESKQDESGMPNNRFLAERTGGTYSTLKVQPAELEDSGVYFCASSIGSGEQYFGPGTRLTVT.

This rearrangement joins TRBV2 to TRBJ2-4; 15 nucleotides align to TRBD2. Per the germline V gene, CDR1 is SNHLY and CDR2 is FYNNEI. The CDR3 loop spans 15 amino acids. V lost 10 bases, J lost 1 base, and 2 bases stayed unmatched. The chain's CDR3 is CATGTSGGAKNIQYF. The CDR3 DNA reads as TGTGCCACCGGGACTAGCGGGGGGGCCAAAAACATTCAGTACTTC.

The table lists this clone with a few counts. V usage is TRBV28 and J usage is TRBJ2-3; D is unresolved. The CDR3 covers 12 residues. The germline CDR1 and CDR2 sequences are MDHEN and SYDVKM. Trimming left V 7 bases short and J 8 bases short, with 13 bases between. Here the CDR3 reads CASNDQWGTQYF. CDR3 DNA: TGTGCCAGCAACGACCAGTGGGGTACGCAGTATTTT.

Concerning this clone itself: Sequence at one end of the junction differs from germline and may be a read error. The chain has TRBV7-2 and TRBJ1-6, with TRBD1 matching over 9 bases. Per germline, CDR1 SGHTA and CDR2 FQGNSA. CDR3 size: 16 residues. CDR3 sequence reads: CASSLVGTGYTSPLHF. CDR3 in DNA: TGTGCCAGCAGCTTAGTCGGGACAGGGTATACTTCACCCCTCCACTTT.

The chain employs TRBV28 and TRBJ2-1; possibly TRBD1 for D (6 bases). Germline loops: CDR1 MDHEN, CDR2 SYDVKM. V was shortened by 3 bases and J by 3 bases, with 12 bases between the two germline ends. This CDR3 is 15 amino acids long. The CDR3 is CASSFAGAGYNEQFF. Written as DNA, the CDR3 is TGTGCCAGCAGTTTCGCAGGGGCAGGCTACAATGAGCAGTTCTTC.

The chain joins TRBV6-5 to TRBJ2-7; D remains unclear. The CDR3 has 13 residues. Trimming removed 2 bases from V and 2 bases from J, with 7 bases in between. Looked up from germline, CDR1 is MNHEY and CDR2 is SVGAGI. CDR3 coding DNA: TGTGCCAGCAGTTACGGGCCCGCCTACGAGCAGTACTTC. It specifies CASSYGPAYEQYF.

The chain links TRBV7-2 to TRBJ2-3; tentative D call: TRBD2 (6 bases). Germline-derived CDR1 and CDR2 are SGHTA and FQGNSA. The CDR3 has 13 amino acids. Trimming took off 1 base at V and 10 bases at J, with 12 bases between the two ends. The CDR3 region has the DNA TGTGCCAGCAGCTTAGGGGGGTTAGCGGCGCAGTATTTT. It is translated as CASSLGGLAAQYF. Together with reference TRBV7-2 and TRBJ2-3, the CDR3 gives the full variable domain: GAGVSQSPSNKVTEKGKDVELRCDPISGHTALYWYRQSLGQGLEFLIYFQGNSAPDKSGLPSDRFSAERTGGSVSTLTIQRTQQEDSAVYLCASSLGGLAAQYFGPGTRLTVL.

This chain links TRBV7-2 with TRBJ1-5; the match to TRBD1 covers 8 bases. Germline V gene lookup returns CDR1 SGHTA and CDR2 FQGNSA. This CDR3 has 14 amino acids. Trimming took 4 bases from V and 5 from J; bases not matched to a gene: 4. This chain's CDR3 is CASSWGQAYQPQHF. CDR3 in DNA: TGTGCCAGCAGCTGGGGACAGGCTTATCAGCCCCAGCATTTT.

The V and J genes are TRBV19 and TRBJ2-7, with 8 bases lining up with TRBD2. The CDR3 loop spans 16 amino acids. The germline gives CDR1 LNHDA, CDR2 SQIVND (reference sequence). V gave up 6 bases and J gave up 4 bases; unmatched junction bases: 14. CDR3 nucleotide sequence: TGTGCCAGTAGCCCACTCTCCAGCGGGGGCCTTTACGAGCAGTACTTC. As protein: CASSPLSSGGLYEQYF. The full variable domain, rest sourced from reference TRBV19 and TRBJ2-7, is DGGITQSPKYLFRKEGQNVTLSCEQNLNHDAMYWYRQDPGQGLRLIYYSQIVNDFQKGDIAEGYSVSREKKESFPLTVTSAQKNPTAFYLCASSPLSSGGLYEQYFGPGTRLTVT.

This clone has a handful of counts. The V and J genes are TRBV6-5 and TRBJ2-7; 9 bases match TRBD1. Germline CDR1 is MNHEY and CDR2 is SVGAGI. This CDR3 is 15 amino acids long. The V gene end was trimmed by 4 bases and the J gene end by 1 base; junction bases not matched to a gene: 5. The chain's CDR3 is CASSSTGGTSYEQYF. Here the CDR3 DNA reads TGTGCCAGCAGTTCTACAGGGGGCACTTCCTACGAGCAGTACTTC.

V usage is TRBV27 and J usage is TRBJ2-4; 7 nucleotides align to TRBD2. Germline CDR1 is MNHEY and CDR2 is SMNVEV (reference sequence). The CDR3 loop spans 14 amino acids. Trimming removed 1 base from V and 5 bases from J; junction bases left unmatched: 2. CDR3 protein: CASSLLLAENIQYF. CDR3 sequence (DNA): TGTGCCAGCAGTTTATTGCTAGCGGAAAACATTCAGTACTTC.

CDR3 sequence (DNA): TGTGCCTGGAGTGCAGGGGGCCCCGGGGAGCTGTTTTTT. Its protein is CAWSAGGPGELFF. This sequence joins TRBV30 and TRBJ2-2; 8 bases map to TRBD1. Germline V CDR1 and CDR2: GTSNPN, SVGIG (reference sequence). This CDR3 is 13 amino acids long. Trimming took 1 base from V and 6 from J; bases not matched to a gene: 1.